What follows are 17 T cell receptor beta chains derived from one specimen sequenced in a study of blood T cell repertoires in COVID-19. Assay: immunoSEQ multiplex PCR; the TCRdb copy retains only in-frame clones and omits some. This table has about 120,000 clones, about 85% appearing once. Sequencing used peripheral blood. These receptors came from a man older than 75 with acute or convalescent COVID-19.

The chain links TRBV4-2 to TRBJ2-1; 9 nucleotides match TRBD1. Germline lookup yields CDR1 LGHNA and CDR2 YNFKEQ. The CDR3 has 18 amino acids. Trimming cost V 4 bases and J 1 base; bases outside gene matches: 11. CDR3 coding DNA: TGTGCCAGCAGCCCCCTTTCGGCGGGACAGGGTTCCTACAATGAGCAGTTCTTC. Protein product: CASSPLSAGQGSYNEQFF.

V and J are TRBV7-2 and TRBJ1-5; no firm D call. The germline V gene encodes CDR1 SGHTA and CDR2 FQGNSA. Trimming shortened V by 6 bases and J by 0 bases, and 12 bases separated the two germline ends. The CDR3 is 15 residues long. The CDR3 spells CASSPGGYSNQPQHF. The CDR3 DNA reads TGTGCCAGCAGTCCCGGTGGTTATAGCAATCAGCCCCAGCATTTT.

V gene TRBV28 combines with J gene TRBJ1-4, with D unresolved. Trimming cost V 4 bases and J 5 bases, with 11 bases left between them. The germline V gene encodes CDR1 MDHEN and CDR2 SYDVKM. The CDR3 has 14 residues. This CDR3 is CASSYPPGNEKLFF. In DNA, the CDR3 is TGTGCCAGCAGTTATCCCCCCGGGAATGAAAAACTGTTTTTT.

The count of this clone is one. The CDR3 is CATSDLPGGGTDTQYF. The CDR3 DNA reads TGTGCCACCAGTGATTTGCCAGGGGGAGGCACAGATACGCAGTATTTT. V and J are TRBV24-1 and TRBJ2-3, with 7 bases aligning to TRBD1. With V trimmed by 0 bases and J by 1 base, 3 bases remained unmatched. Germline CDR1 reads KGHDR; CDR2 reads SFDVKD. This CDR3 region has 16 residues.

The chain recombines TRBV9 with TRBJ2-1; 9 positions agree with TRBD2. The CDR3 runs to 15 residues. J gave up 9 bases and V 4 bases, and 11 bases lay outside the gene matches. Germline CDR1 and CDR2: SGDLS and YYNGEE. CDR3 nucleotides: TGTGCCAGCAGCCCCCCGCCGGGACTAGCAGGTGAGCAGTTCTTC. The encoded protein is CASSPPPGLAGEQFF. The variable domain in full, with the rest retrieved from reference TRBV9 and TRBJ2-1, is DSGVTQTPKHLITATGQRVTLRCSPRSGDLSVYWYQQSLDQGLQFLIQYYNGEERAKGNILERFSAQQFPDLHSELNLSSLELGDSALYFCASSPPPGLAGEQFFGPGTRLTVL.

The chain combines TRBV9 with TRBJ1-2; no reliable D call. Germline CDR1 and CDR2: SGDLS and YYNGEE. Trimming left V 2 bases short and J 5 bases short, with 7 bases between. The CDR3 spans 12 residues. CDR3 DNA: TGTGCCAGCAGCGTTGGAGATTATGGCTACACCTTC. It yields the protein CASSVGDYGYTF. The full variable domain, rest sourced from reference TRBV9 and TRBJ1-2, is DSGVTQTPKHLITATGQRVTLRCSPRSGDLSVYWYQQSLDQGLQFLIQYYNGEERAKGNILERFSAQQFPDLHSELNLSSLELGDSALYFCASSVGDYGYTFGSGTRLTVV.

The rearrangement joins TRBV28 to TRBJ1-2; D gene ambiguous. The V end lost 6 bases, the J end lost 4 bases, and 6 bases lay between the germline ends. The germline gives CDR1 MDHEN, CDR2 SYDVKM. This CDR3 region has 11 residues. The CDR3 loop reads CASSPSYGYTF. In DNA form, the CDR3 reads TGTGCCAGCAGCCCTTCCTATGGCTACACCTTC.

V usage is TRBV7-2 and J usage is TRBJ2-7; 7 nucleotides match TRBD2. The CDR3 loop spans 16 amino acids. The trim removed 5 bases at V and 5 bases at J, leaving 15 bases unmatched. CDR1 is SGHTA, CDR2 FQGNSA, per germline. The CDR3 bases are TGTGCCAGCAGCCGGAGTGGTGTAGCGGGCTTGGACGAGCAGTACTTC. It specifies CASSRSGVAGLDEQYF.

The J gene is TRBJ1-2, the V gene TRBV15, with 7 nucleotides matching TRBD1. The CDR3 contains 15 residues. In germline, CDR1 is LNHNV, CDR2 YYDKDF (reference sequence). V shed 1 base, J shed 2 bases, and the junction held 4 bases outside the gene matches. The CDR3 here is CATSRADRKNYGYTF. The CDR3 DNA sequence: TGTGCCACCAGCAGAGCGGACAGGAAAAACTATGGCTACACCTTC.

The rearrangement joins TRBV5-1 to TRBJ1-5; possibly TRBD1 for D (5 bases). Germline lookup yields CDR1 SGHRS and CDR2 YFSETQ. CDR3 length equals 13 residues. V was clipped by 4 bases and J by 9 bases, with 14 bases between them. This CDR3 reads CASSEGTGSPQHF. The CDR3 coding sequence is TGCGCCAGCAGCGAAGGGACTGGTTCGCCCCAGCATTTT. Full variable domain (outside the CDR3, taken from reference TRBV5-1 and TRBJ1-5): KAGVTQTPRYLIKTRGQQVTLSCSPISGHRSVSWYQQTPGQGLQFLFEYFSETQRNKGNFPGRFSGRQFSNSRSEMNVSTLELGDSALYLCASSEGTGSPQHFGDGTRLSIL.

The genes are TRBV5-4 and TRBJ2-5, with 7 bases aligning to TRBD2. Losses at the gene ends were 3 bases for V and 1 base for J; bases not matched to a gene: 3. The CDR3 has 14 residues. Germline CDR1 and CDR2: SGHNT and YYREEE (reference sequence). CDR3: CASSSSGGQETQYF. DNA for the CDR3: TGTGCCAGCAGCTCCTCGGGGGGCCAAGAGACCCAGTACTTC.

V and J are TRBV27 and TRBJ2-1; 10 positions match TRBD1. CDR1 MNHEY and CDR2 SMNVEV come from the germline V gene (reference sequence). CDR3 length equals 16 residues. V lost 5 bases, J lost 8 bases, and 12 bases stayed unmatched. The CDR3 loop reads CASSPKALTGGYEQFF. The CDR3, as DNA: TGTGCCAGCAGTCCAAAAGCCCTGACAGGGGGCTATGAGCAGTTCTTC.

V gene TRBV30 combines with J gene TRBJ2-3, with TRBD2 identical over 7 bases. J was trimmed by 0 bases and V by 0 bases; bases with no gene match: 6. Per germline, CDR1 GTSNPN and CDR2 SVGIG (reference sequence). This CDR3 is built from 16 residues. For the CDR3, the DNA is TGTGCCTGGAGTGTCGGGGCGGGACTAAGCACAGATACGCAGTATTTT. Translated: CAWSVGAGLSTDTQYF. Complete variable domain (other parts from reference TRBV30 and TRBJ2-3): SQTIHQWPATLVQPVGSPLSLECTVEGTSNPNLYWYRQAAGRGLQLLFYSVGIGQISSEVPQNLSASRPQDRQFILSSKKLLLSDSGFYLCAWSVGAGLSTDTQYFGPGTRLTVL.

This sequence joins TRBV5-6 and TRBJ1-3, with 10 bases lining up with TRBD1. V gave up 2 bases and J gave up 3 bases; unmatched junction bases: 5. Looked up from germline, CDR1 is SGHDT and CDR2 is YYEEEE. The CDR3 spans 16 residues. CDR3 sequence reads: CASSFWDRGGGNTIYF. In DNA form, the CDR3 reads TGTGCCAGCAGCTTTTGGGACAGGGGTGGTGGAAACACCATATATTTT.

V is TRBV3-1 (or the pseudogene TRBV3-2) and J is TRBJ2-5; TRBD1 is a possible D gene (6 bases). This CDR3 has 13 residues. CDR1 and CDR2 from the germline V gene are LGHDT and YNNKEL (reference sequence). V was trimmed by 0 bases and J by 5 bases, leaving 7 bases between them. CDR3 sequence reads: CASSQDQGETQYF. Here the CDR3 DNA reads TGTGCCAGCAGCCAAGATCAGGGGGAGACCCAGTACTTC.

A note on this clone: The identical CDR3 is also encoded by other nucleotide sequences in the sample. The chain employs TRBV5-1 and TRBJ2-1; 11 bases fit TRBD1. Germline values: CDR1 SGHRS, CDR2 YFSETQ. The CDR3 is 13 amino acids. Trimming at V came to 4 bases and at J to 8 bases, leaving 2 bases not matched to a gene. The chain's CDR3 is CASSPDRGHEQFF. CDR3 coding DNA: TGCGCCAGCAGCCCGGACAGGGGGCATGAGCAGTTCTTC.

The chain has TRBV6-5 and TRBJ1-6, with 8 bases that match TRBD1. Germline V CDR1 and CDR2: MNHEY, SVGAGI. The V gene end was trimmed by 7 bases and the J gene end by 7 bases; junction bases not matched to a gene: 9. This CDR3 is 15 amino acids long. CDR3 sequence (DNA): TGTGCCAGCATGCGACGGGACAGGTCAAATTCACCCCTCCACTTT. Its protein is CASMRRDRSNSPLHF.